This TCR beta chain derives from a study of T cells in Graves' hyperthyroidism and ophthalmopathy. Worth noting for this clonotype: This is likely a read error, given that the CDR3 carries no conserved phenylalanine or tryptophan at its end. The DNA is omitted, as the CDR3 cannot be located on it reliably, and the CDR3 follows TCRdb's listing.

The CDR3 region is 11 residues in length, termini included. The germline V gene encodes CDR1 MNHEY and CDR2 SVGAGI. Regions amplified from RNA transcripts were the TCR beta CDR3 regions. HTBI primers were the set used in a first-round RT-PCR of the TCR CDR3. TCRdb reanalysed the multiplex PCR reads using MiXCR and keeps one entry per CDR3 protein. The repertoire consists of 700,000 to 950,000 distinct CDR3 sequences, with around 40% occurring once and the leading ten covering 31%. Source material: blood. J is TRBJ1-2 and V is TRBV6-5. The sequence was obtained from a middle-aged woman with Graves' hyperthyroidism. This CDR3 is CASSYPTGTTS.